One and the same sample provided the 4 T cell receptor beta chains below, sequenced in a study of shared clonotypes between healthy human individuals. Clones were read by immunoSEQ multiplex PCR, and TCRdb kept only the in-frame ones, dropping some. The sample shows 550,000 to 850,000 clones, roughly 70% of them seen only once. Material: memory CD4+ T cells sorted from blood. The subset is: CD45RA-negative fraction. Every receptor here comes from a young woman in good health.

This chain links TRBV11-3 with TRBJ2-1; 8 bases line up with TRBD1. Trimming took 1 base from V and 6 from J; bases not matched to a gene: 5. The CDR3 covers 15 residues. The V gene's germline CDR1 is SGHNT and CDR2 YENEEA. The CDR3 loop reads CASSLVQGAGNEQFF. CDR3 in DNA: TGTGCCAGCAGCTTAGTGCAGGGGGCAGGCAATGAGCAGTTCTTC.

This clone appeared a few times. The V gene is TRBV9, the J gene TRBJ2-7; 13 positions agree with TRBD2. Germline CDR1 is SGDLS and CDR2 is YYNGEE. The CDR3 consists of 15 residues. The J segment lost 7 bases and the V segment lost 3 bases, leaving 7 bases of the junction unmatched. CDR3 coding DNA: TGTGCCAGCAGCGCTGGGACTAGCGGGACGGGGGAGCAGTACTTC. Translated, it gives CASSAGTSGTGEQYF.

Note on this clone: This sample includes further DNA sequences coding for the same CDR3. This sequence joins TRBV20-1 and TRBJ2-5; D gene ambiguous. The germline V gene encodes CDR1 DFQATT and CDR2 SNEGSKA (reference sequence). This CDR3 comprises 11 residues. Deletions cut 6 bases from V and 5 bases from J, with 10 bases between. The CDR3 loop is CSARNQETQYF. The CDR3 region has the DNA TGCAGTGCCCGAAATCAGGAGACCCAGTACTTC.

This chain connects TRBV19 to TRBJ2-1; TRBD2 might be the D (6 bases). The CDR3 has 14 amino acids. V shed 6 bases and J shed 3 bases, with 12 bases lying between them. Germline V CDR1 and CDR2: LNHDA, SQIVND (reference sequence). The CDR3 sequence is CASRTGLGYNEQFF. The CDR3, as DNA: TGTGCCAGTAGGACGGGACTTGGCTACAATGAGCAGTTCTTC.